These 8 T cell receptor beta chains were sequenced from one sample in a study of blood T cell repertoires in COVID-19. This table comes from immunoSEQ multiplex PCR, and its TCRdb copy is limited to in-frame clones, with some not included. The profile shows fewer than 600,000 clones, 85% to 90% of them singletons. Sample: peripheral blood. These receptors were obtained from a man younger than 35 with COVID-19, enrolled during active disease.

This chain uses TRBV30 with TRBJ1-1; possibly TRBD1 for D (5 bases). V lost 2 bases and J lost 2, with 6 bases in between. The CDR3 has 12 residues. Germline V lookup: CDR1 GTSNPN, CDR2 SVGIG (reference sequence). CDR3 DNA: TGTGCCTGGAGTCGGACAAACACTGAAGCTTTCTTT. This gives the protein CAWSRTNTEAFF.

CDR3 sequence (DNA): TGCGCCAGCAGCTTGGAGGGACAACCGAACACTGAAGCTTTCTTT. Translated, it gives CASSLEGQPNTEAFF. V usage is TRBV5-1 and J usage is TRBJ1-1, with TRBD1 as a possible D gene (6 bases). Trimming stripped 0 bases from V and 1 base from J, with 10 bases between. Per the germline V gene, CDR1 is SGHRS and CDR2 is YFSETQ. The CDR3 covers 15 residues.

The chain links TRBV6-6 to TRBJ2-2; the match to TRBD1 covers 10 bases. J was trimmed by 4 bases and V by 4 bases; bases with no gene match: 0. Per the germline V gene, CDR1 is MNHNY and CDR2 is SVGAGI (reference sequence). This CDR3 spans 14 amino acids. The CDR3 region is CASSWDRGTGELFF. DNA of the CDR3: TGTGCCAGCAGTTGGGACAGGGGCACCGGGGAGCTGTTTTTT.

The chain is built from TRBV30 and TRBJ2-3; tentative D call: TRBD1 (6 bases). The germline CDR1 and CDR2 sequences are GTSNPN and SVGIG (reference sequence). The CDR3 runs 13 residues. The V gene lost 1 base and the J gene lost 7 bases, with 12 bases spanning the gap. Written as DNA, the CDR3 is TGTGCCTGGAGTGCCCAGACAGGAAATACGCAGTATTTT. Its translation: CAWSAQTGNTQYF.

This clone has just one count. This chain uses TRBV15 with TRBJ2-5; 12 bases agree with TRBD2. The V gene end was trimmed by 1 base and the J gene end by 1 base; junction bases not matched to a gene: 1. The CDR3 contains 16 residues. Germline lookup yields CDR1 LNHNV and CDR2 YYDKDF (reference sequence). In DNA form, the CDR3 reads TGTGCCACCAGCAGAGCTAGCGGGGGGGCCCAAGAGACCCAGTACTTC. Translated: CATSRASGGAQETQYF.

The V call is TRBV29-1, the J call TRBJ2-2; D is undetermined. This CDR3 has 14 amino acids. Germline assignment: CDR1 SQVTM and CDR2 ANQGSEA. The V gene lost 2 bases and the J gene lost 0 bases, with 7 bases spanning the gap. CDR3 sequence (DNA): TGCAGCGTTGAACCACAGACGAACACCGGGGAGCTGTTTTTT. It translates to CSVEPQTNTGELFF.

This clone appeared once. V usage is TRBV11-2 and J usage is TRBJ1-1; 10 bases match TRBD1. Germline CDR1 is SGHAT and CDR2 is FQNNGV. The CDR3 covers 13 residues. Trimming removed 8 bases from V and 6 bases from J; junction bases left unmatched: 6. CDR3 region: CASRRQGAPEAFF. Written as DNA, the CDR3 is TGTGCCAGCCGCAGACAGGGGGCTCCTGAAGCTTTCTTT.

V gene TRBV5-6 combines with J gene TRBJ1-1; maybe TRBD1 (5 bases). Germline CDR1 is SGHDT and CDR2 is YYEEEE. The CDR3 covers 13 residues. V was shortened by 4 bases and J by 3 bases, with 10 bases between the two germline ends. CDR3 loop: CASSRRGYTEAFF. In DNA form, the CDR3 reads TGTGCCAGCAGCCGCCGGGGGTACACTGAAGCTTTCTTT. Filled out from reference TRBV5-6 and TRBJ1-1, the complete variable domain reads DAGVTQSPTHLIKTRGQQVTLRCSPKSGHDTVSWYQQALGQGPQFIFQYYEEEERQRGNFPDRFSGHQFPNYSSELNVNALLLGDSALYLCASSRRGYTEAFFGQGTRLTVV.